This T cell receptor beta chain came from a study of blood T cell repertoires in COVID-19. Study background: Some COVID-19 samples were acute and others convalescent; all came from the United States, Italy and Spain.

The CDR3 runs 17 residues. J lost 3 bases, V lost 0 bases, and 9 bases had no gene match. The germline V gene encodes CDR1 LGHNA and CDR2 YNFKEQ. Original handling: Amplifying reference gene primers gave estimates of nucleated cell counts. The data were produced by immunoSEQ multiplex PCR, yet TCRdb's version contains in-frame clones alone and is incomplete. V, J and clone size derive from that table, while D and trimming were established from the DNA sequence. The table lists about 76,000 clones, roughly nine tenths of them singletons. The receptor was derived from a man aged 45 to 65 with acute or convalescent COVID-19. Sequences were obtained from peripheral blood. This chain joins TRBV4-2 and TRBJ2-7; 9 nucleotides align to TRBD2. The CDR3 DNA reads TGTGCCAGCAGCCAAGAGAGTGTAGCGGGAGTGTTCTACGAGCAGTACTTC. The encoded protein is CASSQESVAGVFYEQYF.